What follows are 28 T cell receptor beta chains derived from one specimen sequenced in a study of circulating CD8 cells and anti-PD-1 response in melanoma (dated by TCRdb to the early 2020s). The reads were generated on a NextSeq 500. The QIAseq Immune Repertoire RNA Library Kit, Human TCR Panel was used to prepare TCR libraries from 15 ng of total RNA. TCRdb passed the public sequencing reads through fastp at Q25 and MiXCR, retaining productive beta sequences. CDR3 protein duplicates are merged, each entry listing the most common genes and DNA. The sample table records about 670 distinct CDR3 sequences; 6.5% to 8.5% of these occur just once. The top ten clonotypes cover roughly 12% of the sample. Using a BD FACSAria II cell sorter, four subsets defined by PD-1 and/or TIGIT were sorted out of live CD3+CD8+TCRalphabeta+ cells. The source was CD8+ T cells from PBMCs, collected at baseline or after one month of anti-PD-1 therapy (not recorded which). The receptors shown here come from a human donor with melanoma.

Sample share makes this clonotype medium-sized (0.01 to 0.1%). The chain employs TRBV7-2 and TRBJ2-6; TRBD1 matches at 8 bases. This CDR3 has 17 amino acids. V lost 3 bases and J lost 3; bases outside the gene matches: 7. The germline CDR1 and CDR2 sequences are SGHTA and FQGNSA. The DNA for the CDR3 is TGTGCCAGCAGCTTTTCAGGGGGCGCTGATGGGGCCAACGTCCTGACTTTC. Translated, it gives CASSFSGGADGANVLTF. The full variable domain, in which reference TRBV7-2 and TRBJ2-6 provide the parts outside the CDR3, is GAGVSQSPSNKVTEKGKDVELRCDPISGHTALYWYRQSLGQGLEFLIYFQGNSAPDKSGLPSDRFSAERTGGSVSTLTIQRTQQEDSAVYLCASSFSGGADGANVLTFGAGSRLTVL.

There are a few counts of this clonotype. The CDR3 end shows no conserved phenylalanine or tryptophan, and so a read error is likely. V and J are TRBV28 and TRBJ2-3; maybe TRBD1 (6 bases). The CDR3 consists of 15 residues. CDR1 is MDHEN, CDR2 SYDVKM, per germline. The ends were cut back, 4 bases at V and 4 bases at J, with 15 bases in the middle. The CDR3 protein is CASSYVQGRADTQYL. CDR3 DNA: TGTGCCAGCAGTTACGTACAGGGTCGCGCAGATACGCAGTATCTT.

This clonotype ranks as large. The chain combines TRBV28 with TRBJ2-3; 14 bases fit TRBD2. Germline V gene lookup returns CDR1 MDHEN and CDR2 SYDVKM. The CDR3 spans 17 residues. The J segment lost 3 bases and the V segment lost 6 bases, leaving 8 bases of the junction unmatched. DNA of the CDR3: TGTGCCAGCAGGTCGGGACTAGCGGGAGAGGGGACAGATACGCAGTATTTT. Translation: CASRSGLAGEGTDTQYF.

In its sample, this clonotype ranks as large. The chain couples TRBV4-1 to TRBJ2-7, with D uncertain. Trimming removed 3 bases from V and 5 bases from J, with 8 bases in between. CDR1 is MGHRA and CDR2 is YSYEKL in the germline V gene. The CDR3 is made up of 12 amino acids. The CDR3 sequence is CASSQIGDEQYF. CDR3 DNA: TGCGCCAGCAGCCAGATCGGTGACGAGCAGTACTTC.

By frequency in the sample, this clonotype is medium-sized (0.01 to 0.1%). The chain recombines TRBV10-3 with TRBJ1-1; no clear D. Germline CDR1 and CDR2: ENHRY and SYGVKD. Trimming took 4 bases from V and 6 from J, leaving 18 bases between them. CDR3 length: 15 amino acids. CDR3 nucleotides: TGTGCCATCAGTGTAGGGCAGGCGCCAACCTCTGAAGCTTTCTTT. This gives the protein CAISVGQAPTSEAFF.

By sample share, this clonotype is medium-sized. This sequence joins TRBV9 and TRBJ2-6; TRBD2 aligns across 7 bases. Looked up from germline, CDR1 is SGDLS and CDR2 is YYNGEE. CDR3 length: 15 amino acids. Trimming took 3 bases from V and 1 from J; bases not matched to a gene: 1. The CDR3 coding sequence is TGTGCCAGCAGCGGCGGGAGTTCTGGGGCCAACGTCCTGACTTTC. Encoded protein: CASSGGSSGANVLTF.

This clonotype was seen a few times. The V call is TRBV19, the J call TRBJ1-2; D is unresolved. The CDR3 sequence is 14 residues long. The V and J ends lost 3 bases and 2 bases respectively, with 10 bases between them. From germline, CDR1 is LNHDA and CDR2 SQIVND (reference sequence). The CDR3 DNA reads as TGTGCCAGTAGTATTGGGCGCGCCAACTATGGCTACACCTTC. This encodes CASSIGRANYGYTF.

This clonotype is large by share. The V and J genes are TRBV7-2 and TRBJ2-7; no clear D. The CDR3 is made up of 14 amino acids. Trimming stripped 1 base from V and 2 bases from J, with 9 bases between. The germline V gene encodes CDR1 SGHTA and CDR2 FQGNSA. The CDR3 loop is CASSLVPGPYEQYF. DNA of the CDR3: TGTGCCAGCAGCTTAGTGCCCGGGCCCTACGAGCAGTACTTC.

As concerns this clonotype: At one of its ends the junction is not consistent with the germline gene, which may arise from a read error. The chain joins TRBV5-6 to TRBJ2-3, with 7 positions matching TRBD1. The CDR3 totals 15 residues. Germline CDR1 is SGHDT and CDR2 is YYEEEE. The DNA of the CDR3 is TGTGCCAGCAGCCGGAACTCTAGGGGGCAAAGTACGCGGTATTTT. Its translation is CASSRNSRGQSTRYF.

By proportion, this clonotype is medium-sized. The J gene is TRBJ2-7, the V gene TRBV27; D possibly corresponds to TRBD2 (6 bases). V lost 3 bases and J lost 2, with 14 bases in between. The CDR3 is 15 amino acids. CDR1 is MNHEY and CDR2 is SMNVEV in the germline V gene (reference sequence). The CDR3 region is CASSFVLAKPYEQYF. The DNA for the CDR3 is TGTGCCAGCAGTTTTGTGCTAGCGAAGCCCTACGAGCAGTACTTC.

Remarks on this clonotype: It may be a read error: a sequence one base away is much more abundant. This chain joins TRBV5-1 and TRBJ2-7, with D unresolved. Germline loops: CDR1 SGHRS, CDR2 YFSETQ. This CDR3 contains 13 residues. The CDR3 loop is CASPPRSSFEQYF. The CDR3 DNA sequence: TGCGCCAGCCCCCCTAGGAGCTCCTTCGAGCAGTACTTC. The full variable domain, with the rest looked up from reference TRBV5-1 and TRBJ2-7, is KAGVTQTPRYLIKTRGQQVTLSCSPISGHRSVSWYQQTPGQGLQFLFEYFSETQRNKGNFPGRFSGRQFSNSRSEMNVSTLELGDSALYLCASPPRSSFEQYFGPGTRLTVT.

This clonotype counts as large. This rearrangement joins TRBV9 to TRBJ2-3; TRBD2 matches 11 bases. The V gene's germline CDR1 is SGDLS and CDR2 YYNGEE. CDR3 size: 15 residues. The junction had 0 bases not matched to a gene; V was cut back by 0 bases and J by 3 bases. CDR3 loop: CASSVGTSGTDTQYF. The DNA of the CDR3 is TGTGCCAGCAGCGTAGGGACTAGCGGGACAGATACGCAGTATTTT.

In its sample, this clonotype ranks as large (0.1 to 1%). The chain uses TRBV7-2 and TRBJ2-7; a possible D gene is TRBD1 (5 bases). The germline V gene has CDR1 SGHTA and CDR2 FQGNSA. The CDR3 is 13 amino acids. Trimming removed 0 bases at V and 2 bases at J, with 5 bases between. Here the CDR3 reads CASSLAGAYEQYF. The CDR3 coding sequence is TGTGCCAGCAGCTTAGCAGGGGCCTACGAGCAGTACTTC.

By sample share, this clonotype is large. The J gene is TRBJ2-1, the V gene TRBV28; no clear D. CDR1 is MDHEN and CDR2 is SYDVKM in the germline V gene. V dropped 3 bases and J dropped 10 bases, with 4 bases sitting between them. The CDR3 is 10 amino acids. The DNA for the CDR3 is TGTGCCAGCAGTTTCCGGGAGCAGTTCTTC. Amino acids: CASSFREQFF.

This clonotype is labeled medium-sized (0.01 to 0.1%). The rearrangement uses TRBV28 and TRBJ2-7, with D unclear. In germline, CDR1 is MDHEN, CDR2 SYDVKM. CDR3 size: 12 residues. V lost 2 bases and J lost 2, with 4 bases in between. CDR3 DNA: TGTGCCAGCAGTTTAGCGACCTACGAGCAGTACTTC. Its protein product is CASSLATYEQYF.

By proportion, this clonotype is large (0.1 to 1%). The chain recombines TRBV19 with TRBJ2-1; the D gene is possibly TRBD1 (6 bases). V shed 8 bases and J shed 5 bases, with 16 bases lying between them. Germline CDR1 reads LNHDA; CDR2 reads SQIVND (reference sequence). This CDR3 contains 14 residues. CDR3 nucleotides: TGTGCCAGTCGTCCGGGCAGGGGTAACAATGAGCAGTTCTTC. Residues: CASRPGRGNNEQFF. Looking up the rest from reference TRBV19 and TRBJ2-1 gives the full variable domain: DGGITQSPKYLFRKEGQNVTLSCEQNLNHDAMYWYRQDPGQGLRLIYYSQIVNDFQKGDIAEGYSVSREKKESFPLTVTSAQKNPTAFYLCASRPGRGNNEQFFGPGTRLTVL.

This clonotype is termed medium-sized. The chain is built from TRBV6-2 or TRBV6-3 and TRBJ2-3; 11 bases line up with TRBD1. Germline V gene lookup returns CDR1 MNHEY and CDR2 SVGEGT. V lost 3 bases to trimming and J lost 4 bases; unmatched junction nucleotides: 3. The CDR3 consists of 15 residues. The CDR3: CASSYRTGGADTQYF. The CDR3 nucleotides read TGTGCCAGCAGTTATCGGACAGGGGGCGCAGATACGCAGTATTTT.

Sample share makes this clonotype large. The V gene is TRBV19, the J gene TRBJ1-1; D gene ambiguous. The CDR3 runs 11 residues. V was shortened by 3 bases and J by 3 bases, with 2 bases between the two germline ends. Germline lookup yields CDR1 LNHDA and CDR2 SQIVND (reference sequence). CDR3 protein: CASSMDTEAFF. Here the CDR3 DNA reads TGTGCCAGTAGTATGGACACTGAAGCTTTCTTT.

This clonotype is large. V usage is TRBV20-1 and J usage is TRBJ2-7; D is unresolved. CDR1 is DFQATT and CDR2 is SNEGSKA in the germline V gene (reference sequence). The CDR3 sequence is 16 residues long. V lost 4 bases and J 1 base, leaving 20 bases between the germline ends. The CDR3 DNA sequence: TGCAGTGCTAAGGAGACTCCCGTAAGACAATCCTACGAGCAGTACTTC. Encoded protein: CSAKETPVRQSYEQYF.

The CDR3 sequence: CASRIGGNTYEQYF. The CDR3 DNA is TGTGCCAGCAGGATTGGGGGGAACACCTACGAGCAGTACTTC. The gene calls are TRBV27 and TRBJ2-7; TRBD2 is a possible D gene (6 bases). CDR3 size: 14 residues. V lost 6 bases to trimming and J lost 2 bases, with 14 bases between them. The germline gives CDR1 MNHEY, CDR2 SMNVEV (reference sequence).

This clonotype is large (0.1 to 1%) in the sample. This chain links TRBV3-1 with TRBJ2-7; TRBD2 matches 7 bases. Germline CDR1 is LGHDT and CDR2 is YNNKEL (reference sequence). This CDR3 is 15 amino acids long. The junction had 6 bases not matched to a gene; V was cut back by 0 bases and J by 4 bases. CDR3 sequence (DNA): TGTGCCAGCAGCCAAGAAGGGACTATAGGATACGAGCAGTACTTC. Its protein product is CASSQEGTIGYEQYF.

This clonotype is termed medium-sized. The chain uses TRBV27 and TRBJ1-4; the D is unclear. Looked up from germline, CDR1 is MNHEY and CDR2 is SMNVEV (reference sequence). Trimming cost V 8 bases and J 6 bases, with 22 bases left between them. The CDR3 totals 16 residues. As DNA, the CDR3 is TGTGCCAGCCGTGCAAGTGTGTGGGCCGGCGATGAAAAACTGTTTTTT. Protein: CASRASVWAGDEKLFF.

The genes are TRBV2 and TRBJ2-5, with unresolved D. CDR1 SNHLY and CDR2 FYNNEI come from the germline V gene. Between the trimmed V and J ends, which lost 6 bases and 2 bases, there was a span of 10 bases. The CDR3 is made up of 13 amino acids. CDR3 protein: CASRKEGQETQYF. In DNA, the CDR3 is TGTGCCAGCAGGAAAGAAGGGCAAGAGACCCAGTACTTC.

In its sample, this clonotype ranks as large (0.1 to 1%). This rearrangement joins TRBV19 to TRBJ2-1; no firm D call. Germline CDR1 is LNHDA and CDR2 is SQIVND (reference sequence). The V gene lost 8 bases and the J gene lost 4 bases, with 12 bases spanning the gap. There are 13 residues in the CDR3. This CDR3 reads CASSVGSYNEQFF. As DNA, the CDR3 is TGTGCCAGTTCAGTGGGCAGTTACAATGAGCAGTTCTTC. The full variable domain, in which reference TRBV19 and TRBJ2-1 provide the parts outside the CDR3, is DGGITQSPKYLFRKEGQNVTLSCEQNLNHDAMYWYRQDPGQGLRLIYYSQIVNDFQKGDIAEGYSVSREKKESFPLTVTSAQKNPTAFYLCASSVGSYNEQFFGPGTRLTVL.

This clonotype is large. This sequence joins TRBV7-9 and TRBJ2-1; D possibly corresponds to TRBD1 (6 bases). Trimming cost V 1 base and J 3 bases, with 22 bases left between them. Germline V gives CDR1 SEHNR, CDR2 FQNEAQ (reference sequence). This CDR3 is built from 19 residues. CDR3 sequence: CASSLGSDGYRDLYNEQFF. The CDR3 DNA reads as TGTGCCAGCAGCTTAGGTAGCGATGGGTACAGGGACCTCTACAATGAGCAGTTCTTC.

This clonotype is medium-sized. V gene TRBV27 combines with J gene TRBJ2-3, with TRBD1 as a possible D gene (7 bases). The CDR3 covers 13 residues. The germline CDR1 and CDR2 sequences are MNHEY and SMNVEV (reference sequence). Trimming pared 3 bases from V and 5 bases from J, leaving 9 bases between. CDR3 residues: CASSFQGGDTQYF. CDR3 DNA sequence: TGTGCCAGCAGTTTTCAGGGGGGAGATACGCAGTATTTT.

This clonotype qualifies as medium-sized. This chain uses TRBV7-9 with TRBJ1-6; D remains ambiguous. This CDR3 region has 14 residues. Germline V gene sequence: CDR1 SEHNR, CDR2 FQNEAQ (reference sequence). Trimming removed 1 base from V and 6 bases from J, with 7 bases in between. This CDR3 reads CASSLVGVNSPLHF. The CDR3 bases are TGTGCCAGCAGCTTAGTGGGAGTTAATTCACCCCTCCACTTT.

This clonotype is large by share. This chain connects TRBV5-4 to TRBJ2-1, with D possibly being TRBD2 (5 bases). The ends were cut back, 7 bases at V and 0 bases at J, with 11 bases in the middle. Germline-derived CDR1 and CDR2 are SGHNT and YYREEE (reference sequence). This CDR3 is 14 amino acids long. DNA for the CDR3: TGTGCCAGCGGGCAGCGGTTCTCCTACAATGAGCAGTTCTTC. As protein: CASGQRFSYNEQFF. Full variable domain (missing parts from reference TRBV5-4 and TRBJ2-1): ETGVTQSPTHLIKTRGQQVTLRCSSQSGHNTVSWYQQALGQGPQFIFQYYREEENGRGNFPPRFSGLQFPNYSSELNVNALELDDSALYLCASGQRFSYNEQFFGPGTRLTVL.